The clone carrying this T cell receptor beta chain showed up just a few times. Its antigen is not known. It was the library that attached unique molecular identifiers to individual cDNA molecules. TCRdb processed the RACE reads anew with MiXCR; each CDR3 protein has one entry. The sample records about 350,000 distinct CDR3 sequences, around 5.5% being singletons. This entry comes from a study of human T cells and chemical hapten exposure. Overall study context: Diphenylcyclopropenone was administered weekly to the scalp of patients throughout the roughly 23-week study. The study enrolled mostly female patients with alopecia areata, totalis or universalis.

Time point defined: pre-sensitization, week 0. The treatment was: therapeutic diphenylcyclopropenone sensitization with weekly scalp DPC. After removal of 5 bases from V and 3 bases from J, the junction contained 3 bases not matched to a gene. Germline V gene lookup returns CDR1 SQVTM and CDR2 ANQGSEA. The CDR3 consists of 13 residues. Study-level findings and limits: Healthy individuals' immune responses may differ from those of donors, who had alopecia.

This clonotype was obtained from a woman under 30 with alopecia areata. Some clones in this sample may be carry-over from other donors' samples. This rearrangement joins TRBV29-1 to TRBJ2-4, with 8 bases identical to TRBD1. The material was whole blood, obtained in connection with sensitization to the hapten diphenylcyclopropenone (DPC). The CDR3: CSVLDRGKNIQYF. The CDR3 DNA reads as TGCAGCGTTCTTGACAGGGGCAAAAACATTCAGTACTTC.